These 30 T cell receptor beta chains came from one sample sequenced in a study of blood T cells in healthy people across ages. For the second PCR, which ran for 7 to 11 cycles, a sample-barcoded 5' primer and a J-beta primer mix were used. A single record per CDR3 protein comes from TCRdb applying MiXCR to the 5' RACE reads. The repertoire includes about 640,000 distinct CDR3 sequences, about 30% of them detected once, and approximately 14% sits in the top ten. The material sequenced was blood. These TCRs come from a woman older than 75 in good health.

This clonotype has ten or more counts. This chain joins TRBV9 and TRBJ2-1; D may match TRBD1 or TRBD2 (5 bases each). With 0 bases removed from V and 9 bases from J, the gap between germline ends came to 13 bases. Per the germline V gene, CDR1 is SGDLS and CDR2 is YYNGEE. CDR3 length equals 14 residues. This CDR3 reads CASSVEHGTAEQFF. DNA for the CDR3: TGTGCCAGCAGCGTAGAGCATGGGACGGCTGAGCAGTTCTTC. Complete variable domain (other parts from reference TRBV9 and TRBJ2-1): DSGVTQTPKHLITATGQRVTLRCSPRSGDLSVYWYQQSLDQGLQFLIQYYNGEERAKGNILERFSAQQFPDLHSELNLSSLELGDSALYFCASSVEHGTAEQFFGPGTRLTVL.

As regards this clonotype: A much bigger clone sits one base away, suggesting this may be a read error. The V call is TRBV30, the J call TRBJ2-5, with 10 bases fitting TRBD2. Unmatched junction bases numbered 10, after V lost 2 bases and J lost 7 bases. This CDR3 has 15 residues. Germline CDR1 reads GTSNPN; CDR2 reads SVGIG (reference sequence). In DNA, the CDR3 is TGTGCCTGGAGTTCTAGCGGGGGTCAGCGAAGGACCCAGTACTTC. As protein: CAWSSSGGQRRTQYF.

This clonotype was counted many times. CDR3 sequence reads: CASSLGSQGNEQFF. CDR3 sequence (DNA): TGTGCCAGCAGCCTGGGATCTCAGGGGAATGAGCAGTTCTTC. V usage is TRBV7-2 and J usage is TRBJ2-1; D might be TRBD1 (6 bases). The V gene's germline CDR1 is SGHTA and CDR2 FQGNSA. The CDR3 spans 14 residues. Deletions cut 5 bases from V and 7 bases from J, with 15 bases between.

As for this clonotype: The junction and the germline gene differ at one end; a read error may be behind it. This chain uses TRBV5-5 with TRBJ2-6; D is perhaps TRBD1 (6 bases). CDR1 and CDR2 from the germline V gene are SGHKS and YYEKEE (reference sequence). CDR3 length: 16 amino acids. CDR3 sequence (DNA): TGTGCCAGCAGCGCAGTCAGGGGCTCTGGGACCAACGTCCTGGCTTTC. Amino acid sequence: CASSAVRGSGTNVLAF. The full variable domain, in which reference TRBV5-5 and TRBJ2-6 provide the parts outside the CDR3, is DAGVTQSPTHLIKTRGQQVTLRCSPISGHKSVSWYQQVLGQGPQFIFQYYEKEERGRGNFPDRFSARQFPNYSSELNVNALLLGDSALYLCASSAVRGSGTNVLAFGAGSRLTVL.

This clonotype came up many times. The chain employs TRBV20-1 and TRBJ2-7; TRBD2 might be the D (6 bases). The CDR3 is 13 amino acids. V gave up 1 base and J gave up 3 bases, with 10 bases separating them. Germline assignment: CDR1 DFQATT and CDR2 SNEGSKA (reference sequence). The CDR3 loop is CSARGSSDYEQYF. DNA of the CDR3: TGCAGTGCTAGAGGTTCTAGCGACTACGAGCAGTACTTC.

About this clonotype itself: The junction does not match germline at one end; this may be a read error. This CDR3 is CAGSVGTSGETQYF. The CDR3 region has the DNA TGTGCCGGCAGCGTAGGGACTAGCGGGGAGACCCAGTACTTC. This chain joins TRBV9 and TRBJ2-7; 12 positions agree with TRBD2. The better agreement between TRBJ2-5 and the DNA end casts doubt on the J call. This CDR3 has 14 residues. Germline assignment: CDR1 SGDLS and CDR2 YYNGEE.

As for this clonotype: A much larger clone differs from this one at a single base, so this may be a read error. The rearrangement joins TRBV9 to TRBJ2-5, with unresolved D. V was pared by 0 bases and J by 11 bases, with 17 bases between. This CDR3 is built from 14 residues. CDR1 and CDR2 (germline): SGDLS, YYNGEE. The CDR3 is CASSVGGSLNEQYF. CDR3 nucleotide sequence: TGTGCCAGCAGCGTAGGGGGTAGCCTAAATGAGCAGTACTTC.

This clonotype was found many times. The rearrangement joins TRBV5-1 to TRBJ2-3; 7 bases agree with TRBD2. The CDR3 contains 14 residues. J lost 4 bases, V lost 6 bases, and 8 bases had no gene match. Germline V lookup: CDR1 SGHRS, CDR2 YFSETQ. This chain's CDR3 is CASKRGPDSDTQYF. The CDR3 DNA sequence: TGCGCCAGCAAGCGGGGCCCTGATTCAGATACGCAGTATTTT. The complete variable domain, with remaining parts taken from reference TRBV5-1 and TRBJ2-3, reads KAGVTQTPRYLIKTRGQQVTLSCSPISGHRSVSWYQQTPGQGLQFLFEYFSETQRNKGNFPGRFSGRQFSNSRSEMNVSTLELGDSALYLCASKRGPDSDTQYFGPGTRLTVL.

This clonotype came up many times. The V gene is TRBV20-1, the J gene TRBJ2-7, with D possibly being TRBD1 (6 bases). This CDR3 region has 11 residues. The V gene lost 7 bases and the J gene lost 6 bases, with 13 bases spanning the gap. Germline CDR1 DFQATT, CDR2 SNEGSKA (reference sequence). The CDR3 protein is CSGQGSGEQYF. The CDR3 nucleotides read TGCAGTGGTCAGGGGTCTGGCGAGCAGTACTTC.

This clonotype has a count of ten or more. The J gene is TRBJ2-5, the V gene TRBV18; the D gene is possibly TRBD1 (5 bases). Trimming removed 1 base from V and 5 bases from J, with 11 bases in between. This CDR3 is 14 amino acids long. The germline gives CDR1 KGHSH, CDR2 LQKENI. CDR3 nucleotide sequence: TGTGCCAGCTCACCACTCCCAGGGCGGGAGACCCAGTACTTC. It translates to CASSPLPGRETQYF.

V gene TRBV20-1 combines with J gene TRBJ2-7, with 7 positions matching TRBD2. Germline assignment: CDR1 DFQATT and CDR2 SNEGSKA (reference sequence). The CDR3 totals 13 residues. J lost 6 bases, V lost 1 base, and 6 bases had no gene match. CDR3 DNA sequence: TGCAGTGCTAGAGTGTCGGGAGGCGTCGAGCAGTACTTC. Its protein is CSARVSGGVEQYF.

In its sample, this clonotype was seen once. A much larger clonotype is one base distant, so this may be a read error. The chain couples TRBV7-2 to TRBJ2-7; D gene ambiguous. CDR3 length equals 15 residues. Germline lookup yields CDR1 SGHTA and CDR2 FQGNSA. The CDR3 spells CAGSLRQTSSYEQYF. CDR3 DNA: TGTGCCGGCAGCTTGAGGCAAACGAGCTCCTACGAGCAGTACTTC.

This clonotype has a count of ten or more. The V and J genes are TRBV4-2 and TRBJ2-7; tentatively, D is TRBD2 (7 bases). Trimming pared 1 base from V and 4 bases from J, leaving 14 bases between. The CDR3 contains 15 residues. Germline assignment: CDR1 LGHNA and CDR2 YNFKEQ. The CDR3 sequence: CASSQGGGAVYEQYF. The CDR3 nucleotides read TGTGCCAGCAGCCAAGGGGGGGGGGCAGTATACGAGCAGTACTTC.

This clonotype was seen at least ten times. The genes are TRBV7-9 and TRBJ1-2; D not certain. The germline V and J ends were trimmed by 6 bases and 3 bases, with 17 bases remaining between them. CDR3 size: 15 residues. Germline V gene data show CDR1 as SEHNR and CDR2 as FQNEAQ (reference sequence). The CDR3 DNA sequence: TGTGCCAGCAGTTCACTGGACGGACGAGACTATGGCTACACCTTC. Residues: CASSSLDGRDYGYTF.

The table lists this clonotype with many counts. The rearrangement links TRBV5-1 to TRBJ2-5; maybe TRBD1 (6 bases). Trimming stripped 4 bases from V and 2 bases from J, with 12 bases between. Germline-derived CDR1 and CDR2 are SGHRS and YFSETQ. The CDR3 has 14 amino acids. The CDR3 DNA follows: TGCGCCAGCAGCGATATCGGGACACAAGAGACCCAGTACTTC. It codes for CASSDIGTQETQYF.

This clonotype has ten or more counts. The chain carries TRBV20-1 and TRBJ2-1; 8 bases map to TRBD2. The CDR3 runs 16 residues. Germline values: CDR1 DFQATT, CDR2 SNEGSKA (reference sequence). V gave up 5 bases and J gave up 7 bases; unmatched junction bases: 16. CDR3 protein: CSAGGKSGGPGNEQFF. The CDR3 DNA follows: TGCAGTGCTGGGGGAAAGAGCGGGGGCCCCGGGAATGAGCAGTTCTTC.

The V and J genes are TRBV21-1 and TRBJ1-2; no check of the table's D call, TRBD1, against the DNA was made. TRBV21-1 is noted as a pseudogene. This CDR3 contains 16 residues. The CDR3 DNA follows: TGTGCCAGCAGCAACGGGGGTCCAGGGTTAAGTGGAGGCTACACCTTC. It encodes CASSNGGPGLSGGYTF.

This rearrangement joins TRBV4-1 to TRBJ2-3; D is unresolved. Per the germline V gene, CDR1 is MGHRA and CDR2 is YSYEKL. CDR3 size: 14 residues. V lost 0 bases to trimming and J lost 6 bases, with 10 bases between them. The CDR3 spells CASSQEGMADTQYF. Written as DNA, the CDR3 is TGCGCCAGCAGCCAAGAGGGGATGGCGGATACGCAGTATTTT.

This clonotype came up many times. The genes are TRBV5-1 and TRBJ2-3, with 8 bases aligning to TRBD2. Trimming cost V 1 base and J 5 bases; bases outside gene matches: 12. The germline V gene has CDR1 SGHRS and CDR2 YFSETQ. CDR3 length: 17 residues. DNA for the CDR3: TGCGCCAGCAGCTTGCGCCTTAGCGGGGTCTCTAGAGATACGCAGTATTTT. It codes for CASSLRLSGVSRDTQYF.

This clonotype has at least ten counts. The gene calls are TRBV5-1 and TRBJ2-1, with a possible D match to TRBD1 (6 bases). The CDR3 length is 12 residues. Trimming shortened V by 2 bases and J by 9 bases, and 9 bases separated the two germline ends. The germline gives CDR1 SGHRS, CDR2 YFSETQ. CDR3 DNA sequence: TGCGCCAGCAGCTTCAGGGGTATTGAGCAGTTCTTC. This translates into CASSFRGIEQFF.

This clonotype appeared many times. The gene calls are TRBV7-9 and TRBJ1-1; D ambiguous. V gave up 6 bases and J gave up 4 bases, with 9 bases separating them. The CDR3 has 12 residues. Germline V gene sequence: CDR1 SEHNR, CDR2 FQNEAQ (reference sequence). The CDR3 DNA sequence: TGTGCCAGCAGTTCTTTGGGCACTGAAGCTTTCTTT. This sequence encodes CASSSLGTEAFF.

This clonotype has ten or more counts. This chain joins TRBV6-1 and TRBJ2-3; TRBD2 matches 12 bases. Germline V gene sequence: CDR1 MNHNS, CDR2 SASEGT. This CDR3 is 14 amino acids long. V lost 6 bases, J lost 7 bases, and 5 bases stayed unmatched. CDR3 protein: CASSTSGGFNTQYF. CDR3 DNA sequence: TGTGCCAGCAGCACTAGCGGGGGGTTCAATACGCAGTATTTT.

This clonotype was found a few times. The CDR3 DNA reads as TGTGCCAGCAGCTTACGCACCGGGACTAGCGGCTGGGTTACGCAGTATTTT. Its protein product is CASSLRTGTSGWVTQYF. The V call is TRBV11-2, the J call TRBJ2-3; the match to TRBD2 covers 11 bases. This CDR3 comprises 17 residues. V lost 2 bases, J lost 8 bases, and 12 bases stayed unmatched. The germline V gene has CDR1 SGHAT and CDR2 FQNNGV.

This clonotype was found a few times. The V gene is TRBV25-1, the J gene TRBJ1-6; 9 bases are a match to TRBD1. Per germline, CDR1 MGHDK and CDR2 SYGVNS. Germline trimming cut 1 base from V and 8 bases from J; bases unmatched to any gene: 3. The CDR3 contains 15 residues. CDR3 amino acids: CASSELQGAHSPLHF. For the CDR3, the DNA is TGTGCCAGCAGTGAATTACAGGGGGCACATTCACCCCTCCACTTT.

CDR3 nucleotide sequence: TGTGCCAGTATTCCGTCCAGGACTGGGGGATTAGGTGAGCAGTTCTTC. It specifies CASIPSRTGGLGEQFF. The chain has TRBV19 and TRBJ2-1, with D tentatively TRBD1 or TRBD2 (5 bases each). The CDR3 sequence is 16 residues long. The germline V gene encodes CDR1 LNHDA and CDR2 SQIVND (reference sequence). Trimming removed 7 bases from V and 9 bases from J, with 25 bases in between.

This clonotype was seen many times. This CDR3 reads CASSSTVETQYF. CDR3 DNA: TGCGCCAGCAGCTCCACGGTGGAGACCCAGTACTTC. The gene calls are TRBV5-1 and TRBJ2-5; D remains unclear. Germline loops: CDR1 SGHRS, CDR2 YFSETQ. There are 12 residues in the CDR3. Trimming took off 3 bases at V and 5 bases at J, with 8 bases between the two ends.

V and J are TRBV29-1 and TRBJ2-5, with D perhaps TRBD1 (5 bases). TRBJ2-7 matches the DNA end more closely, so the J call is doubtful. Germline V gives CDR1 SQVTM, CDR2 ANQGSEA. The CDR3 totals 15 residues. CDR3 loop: CSVEAFGQGVGEQYF. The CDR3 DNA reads TGCAGCGTTGAAGCCTTTGGGCAAGGGGTCGGCGAGCAGTACTTC.

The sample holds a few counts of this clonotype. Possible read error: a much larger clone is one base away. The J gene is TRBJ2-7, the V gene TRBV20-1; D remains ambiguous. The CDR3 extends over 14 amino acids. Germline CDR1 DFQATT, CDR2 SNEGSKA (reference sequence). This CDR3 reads CSATSDGVLYVQYF. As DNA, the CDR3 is TGCAGTGCCACTTCGGACGGAGTCCTGTACGTGCAGTACTTC.

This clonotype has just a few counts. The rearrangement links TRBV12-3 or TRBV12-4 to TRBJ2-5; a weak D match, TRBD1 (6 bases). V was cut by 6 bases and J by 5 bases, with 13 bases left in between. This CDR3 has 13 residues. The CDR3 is CASRAGARETQYF. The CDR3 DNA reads TGTGCCAGCAGAGCAGGGGCCCGCGAGACCCAGTACTTC.

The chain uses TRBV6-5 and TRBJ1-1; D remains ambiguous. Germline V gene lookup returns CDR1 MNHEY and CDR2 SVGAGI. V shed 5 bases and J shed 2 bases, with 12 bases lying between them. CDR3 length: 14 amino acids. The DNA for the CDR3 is TGTGCCAGCAGTCGTGGGGAAAGAAACACTGAAGCTTTCTTT. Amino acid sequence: CASSRGERNTEAFF.